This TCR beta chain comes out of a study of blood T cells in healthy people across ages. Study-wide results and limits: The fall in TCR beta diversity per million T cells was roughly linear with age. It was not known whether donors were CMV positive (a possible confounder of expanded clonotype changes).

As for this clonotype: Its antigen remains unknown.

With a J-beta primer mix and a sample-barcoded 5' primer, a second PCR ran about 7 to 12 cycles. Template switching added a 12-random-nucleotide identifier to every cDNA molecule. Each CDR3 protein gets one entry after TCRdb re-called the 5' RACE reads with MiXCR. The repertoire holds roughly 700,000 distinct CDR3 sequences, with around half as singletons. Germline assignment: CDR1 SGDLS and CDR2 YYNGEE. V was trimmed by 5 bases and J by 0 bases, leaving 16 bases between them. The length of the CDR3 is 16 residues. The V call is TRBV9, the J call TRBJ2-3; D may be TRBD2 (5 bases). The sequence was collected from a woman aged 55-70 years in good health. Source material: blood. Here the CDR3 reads CASSGPDFSSTDTQYF. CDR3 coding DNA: TGTGCCAGCAGTGGCCCGGACTTTTCTAGCACAGATACGCAGTATTTT.